These 13 T cell receptor beta chains were all obtained from the same sample, sequenced in a study of blood T cells in healthy people across ages. The use of a sample-barcoded 5' primer and a J-beta primer mix characterized a second PCR of 7 to 11 cycles. TCRdb passed the 5' RACE reads through MiXCR, listing each CDR3 protein once. The sample consists of 550,000 to 800,000 distinct CDR3 sequences, 21% of them appearing once. The sample comprised blood. These receptors came from a man in his 70s in good health.

The chain combines TRBV12-3 or TRBV12-4 with TRBJ2-1; D is uncertain. This CDR3 contains 12 residues. The V end lost 2 bases, the J end lost 10 bases, and 9 bases lay between the germline ends. Written as DNA, the CDR3 is TGTGCCAGCAGTTTATCCCAATGGGAGCAGTTCTTC. This gives the protein CASSLSQWEQFF.

This chain uses TRBV9 with TRBJ1-2; the match to TRBD1 covers 8 bases. Trimming cost V 1 base and J 5 bases; bases outside gene matches: 7. Germline assignment: CDR1 SGDLS and CDR2 YYNGEE. This CDR3 is built from 15 residues. CDR3 sequence (DNA): TGTGCCAGCAGCGTAACCGGGACAGGCTTATATGGCTACACCTTC. Its translation is CASSVTGTGLYGYTF.

In this sample, this clonotype turned up a few times. The chain has TRBV12-3 or TRBV12-4 and TRBJ1-2; TRBD1 aligns across 8 bases. V was clipped by 7 bases and J by 4 bases; unmatched bases: 5. This CDR3 comprises 13 residues. CDR3 loop: CASTRTGLYGYTF. CDR3 nucleotides: TGTGCCAGCACCCGGACAGGGCTCTATGGCTACACCTTC.

There are a few counts of this clonotype. One base away lies a much larger clone, so this may be a sequencing read error. This chain links TRBV20-1 with TRBJ2-5, with 8 bases lining up with TRBD1. The J call is doubtful: the DNA matches TRBJ2-7 better. The CDR3 is 15 residues long. From germline, CDR1 is DFQATT and CDR2 SNEGSKA (reference sequence). CDR3 residues: CSAGSGTGLSYEQYF. As DNA, the CDR3 is TGCAGTGCTGGATCAGGGACAGGACTCTCCTACGAGCAGTACTTC.

The chain couples TRBV3-1 to TRBJ2-3, with D perhaps TRBD1 (5 bases). CDR1 and CDR2 from the germline V gene are LGHDT and YNNKEL (reference sequence). V lost 0 bases to trimming and J lost 2 bases, with 15 bases between them. This CDR3 is 17 amino acids long. The CDR3 region has the DNA TGTGCCAGCAGCCAAGATGGGGCGGTGGATCACACAGATACGCAGTATTTT. This gives the protein CASSQDGAVDHTDTQYF.

The CDR3 is CASGPSTRTDTQYF. The CDR3, as DNA: TGTGCTAGTGGCCCTAGTACACGCACAGATACGCAGTATTTT. The chain couples TRBV12-5 to TRBJ2-3; D uncertain. Trimming left V 6 bases short and J 1 base short, with 11 bases between. This CDR3 spans 14 amino acids. The V gene's germline CDR1 is LGHNT and CDR2 FRNRAP.

This chain connects TRBV20-1 to TRBJ2-3; TRBD2 agrees at 7 bases. V was pared by 3 bases and J by 1 base, with 13 bases of the junction left unmatched. Germline CDR1 DFQATT, CDR2 SNEGSKA (reference sequence). CDR3 length: 17 amino acids. CDR3 sequence (DNA): TGCAGTGCTAGCCCCCTCTTGGCTAGCGGAGGCACAGATACGCAGTATTTT. Protein product: CSASPLLASGGTDTQYF.

This clonotype was counted between two and nine times. The chain recombines TRBV18 with TRBJ2-1; the D gene is possibly TRBD1 (6 bases). Germline V lookup: CDR1 KGHSH, CDR2 LQKENI. The CDR3 spans 15 residues. V was shortened by 5 bases and J by 0 bases, with 11 bases between the two germline ends. The CDR3 region is CASSDRQASYNEQFF. CDR3 nucleotides: TGTGCCAGCTCAGACCGACAGGCCTCCTACAATGAGCAGTTCTTC.

This clonotype was seen a few times. This chain uses TRBV7-2 with TRBJ2-3; TRBD1 might be the D (5 bases). V lost 4 bases to trimming and J lost 10 bases, with 15 bases between them. The CDR3 consists of 13 residues. CDR1 is SGHTA and CDR2 is FQGNSA in the germline V gene. CDR3 DNA sequence: TGTGCCAGCAGCTCCTATACGCAGGGTTCGCAGTATTTT. This codes for CASSSYTQGSQYF.

This clonotype was observed at least ten times. This chain uses TRBV24-1 with TRBJ2-5, with 11 bases lining up with TRBD2. Losses at the gene ends were 9 bases for V and 5 bases for J; bases not matched to a gene: 10. Looked up from germline, CDR1 is KGHDR and CDR2 is SFDVKD. The CDR3 has 15 residues. The DNA for the CDR3 is TGTGCCACCGTACAACTAGCGGGAGATGGGGAGACCCAGTACTTC. It encodes CATVQLAGDGETQYF.

This clonotype was counted only a few times. CDR3 amino acids: CAWSIGTGDPYGYTF. CDR3 bases: TGTGCCTGGAGTATAGGGACAGGGGACCCCTATGGCTACACCTTC. This rearrangement joins TRBV30 to TRBJ1-2, with 10 nucleotides matching TRBD1. The trim removed 2 bases at V and 4 bases at J, leaving 7 bases unmatched. In germline, CDR1 is GTSNPN, CDR2 SVGIG (reference sequence). CDR3 length: 15 residues.

The rearrangement uses TRBV5-1 and TRBJ2-1, with 9 bases identical to TRBD2. The J call is doubtful: the DNA matches TRBJ2-7 better. Germline CDR1 reads SGHRS; CDR2 reads YFSETQ. The CDR3 extends over 15 amino acids. Written as DNA, the CDR3 is TGCGCCAGCAGGCAGCGGGAGGCACAATTCTACGAGCAGTACTTC. It yields the protein CASRQREAQFYEQYF.

This clonotype has more than one count but fewer than ten. V and J are TRBV20-1 and TRBJ2-7, with unresolved D. Deletions cut 5 bases from V and 7 bases from J, with 18 bases between. CDR3 length: 13 amino acids. Germline CDR1 and CDR2: DFQATT and SNEGSKA (reference sequence). The CDR3, as DNA: TGCAGTGCTGGGGATTCCTACGCCGGGGAGCAGTACTTC. Translated: CSAGDSYAGEQYF.